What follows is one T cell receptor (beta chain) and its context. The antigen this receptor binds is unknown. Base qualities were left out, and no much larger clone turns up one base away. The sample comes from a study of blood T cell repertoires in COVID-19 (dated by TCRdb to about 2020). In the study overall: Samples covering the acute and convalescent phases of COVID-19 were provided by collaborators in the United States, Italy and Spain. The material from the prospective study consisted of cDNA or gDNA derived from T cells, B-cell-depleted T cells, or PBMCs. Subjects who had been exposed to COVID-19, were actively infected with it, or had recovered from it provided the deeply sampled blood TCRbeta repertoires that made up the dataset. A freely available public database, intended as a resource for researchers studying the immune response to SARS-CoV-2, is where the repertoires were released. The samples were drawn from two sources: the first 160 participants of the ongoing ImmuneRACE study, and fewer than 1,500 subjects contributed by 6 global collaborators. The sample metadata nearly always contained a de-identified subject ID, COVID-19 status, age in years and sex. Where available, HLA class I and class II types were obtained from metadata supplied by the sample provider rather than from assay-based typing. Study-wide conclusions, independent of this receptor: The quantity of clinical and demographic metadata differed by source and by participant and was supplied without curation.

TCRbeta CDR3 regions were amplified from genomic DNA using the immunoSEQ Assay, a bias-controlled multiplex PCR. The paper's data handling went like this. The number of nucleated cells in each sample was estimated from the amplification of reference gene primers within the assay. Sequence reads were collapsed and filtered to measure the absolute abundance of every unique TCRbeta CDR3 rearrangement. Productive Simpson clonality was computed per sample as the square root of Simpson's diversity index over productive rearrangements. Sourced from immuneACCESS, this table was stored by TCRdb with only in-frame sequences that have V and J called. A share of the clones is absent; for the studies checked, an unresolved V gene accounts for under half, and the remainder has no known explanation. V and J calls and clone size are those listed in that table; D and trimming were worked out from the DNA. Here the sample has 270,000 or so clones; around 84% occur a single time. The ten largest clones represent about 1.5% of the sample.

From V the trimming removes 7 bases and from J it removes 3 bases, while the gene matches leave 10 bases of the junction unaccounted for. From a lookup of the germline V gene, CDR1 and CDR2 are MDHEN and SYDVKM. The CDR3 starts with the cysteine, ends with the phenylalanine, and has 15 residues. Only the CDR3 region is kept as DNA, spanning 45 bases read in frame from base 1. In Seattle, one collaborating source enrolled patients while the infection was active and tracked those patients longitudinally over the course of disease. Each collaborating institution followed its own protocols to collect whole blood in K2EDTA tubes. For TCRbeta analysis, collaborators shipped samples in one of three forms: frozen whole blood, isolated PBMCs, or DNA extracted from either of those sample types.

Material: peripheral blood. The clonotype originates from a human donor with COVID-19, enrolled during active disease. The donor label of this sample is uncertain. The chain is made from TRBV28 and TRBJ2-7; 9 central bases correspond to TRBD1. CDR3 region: CASTLRTGVGYEQYF. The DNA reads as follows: TGTGCCAGCACTCTAAGGACAGGGGTCGGCTACGAGCAGTACTTC. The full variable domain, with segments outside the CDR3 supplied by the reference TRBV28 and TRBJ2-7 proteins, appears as DVKVTQSSRYLVKRTGEKVFLECVQDMDHENMFWYRQDPGLGLRLIYFSYDVKMKEKGDIPEGYSVSREKKERFSLILESASTNQTSMYLCASTLRTGVGYEQYFGPGTRLTVT.